The entry that follows covers one TCR beta chain sequence. Its antigen remains unidentified. Within one base of it there is no much larger clone, and no base qualities were kept. The immunoSEQ Assay, a bias-controlled multiplex PCR, was used to amplify TCRbeta CDR3 regions from genomic DNA. In the authors' own workflow: The number of nucleated cells in each sample was estimated by amplification of reference gene primers within the assay. To quantify the absolute abundance of each unique TCRbeta CDR3 rearrangement, sequence reads were collapsed and filtered. Productive Simpson clonality was computed per sample as the square root of Simpson's diversity index over productive rearrangements. Drawn from immuneACCESS, this table holds only the in-frame rearrangements with V and J called that TCRdb kept. Clones are partly lost; checked studies trace under half to an unresolved V gene and leave the rest unexplained. That table gives V, J and clone size, and the DNA gave D and trimming. This sample is represented by some 160,000 clones; around 75% of them were singletons. The top ten constitute approximately 15% of the sample.

Reading the germline V gene (reference sequence) gives CDR1 GTSNPN and CDR2 SVGIG. Spanning cysteine to phenylalanine, the CDR3 consists of 15 amino acids. Only the CDR3 part of the read is kept: 45 bases, read in frame from the first base. V is cut by 1 base and J by 6 bases, and the space between the germline ends is 18 bases. These data are taken from a study of blood T cell repertoires in COVID-19 (dated by TCRdb to 2019 to 2021). The study in broad terms: Samples covering the acute and convalescent phases of COVID-19 were provided by collaborators in the United States, Italy and Spain. The dataset comprised deeply sampled blood TCRbeta repertoires from subjects exposed to, actively infected with, or recovered from COVID-19. The repertoires were released in a freely available public database intended as a resource for research on the immune response to SARS-CoV-2. Sample metadata almost always included a de-identified subject ID, COVID-19 status, age in years and sex. The samples were drawn from two sources: the first 160 participants of the ongoing ImmuneRACE study, and approximately 1,300 subjects contributed by 6 global collaborators. Where available, HLA class I and class II types were taken from metadata supplied by the sample provider and were not determined by assay-based typing. The material from the prospective study consisted of cDNA or gDNA derived from T cells, B-cell-depleted T cells, or PBMCs. What the research found in general, with its limitations: Clinical and demographic metadata were provided uncurated, with the amount varying by source and participant.

Each collaborating institution followed its own protocols to collect whole blood in K2EDTA tubes. For TCRbeta analysis, collaborators shipped samples in one of three forms: frozen whole blood, isolated PBMCs, or DNA extracted from either of those sample types. This clonotype originated in a woman older than 75 with acute or convalescent COVID-19. The sequenced sample was peripheral blood. Recombination linked TRBV30 to TRBJ1-1; confidence is insufficient to name the D gene. The DNA sequence follows: TGTGCCTGGAGTGGCGTGGGCAGTAGTAGTCCTGAAGCTTTCTTT. Its protein is CAWSGVGSSSPEAFF.